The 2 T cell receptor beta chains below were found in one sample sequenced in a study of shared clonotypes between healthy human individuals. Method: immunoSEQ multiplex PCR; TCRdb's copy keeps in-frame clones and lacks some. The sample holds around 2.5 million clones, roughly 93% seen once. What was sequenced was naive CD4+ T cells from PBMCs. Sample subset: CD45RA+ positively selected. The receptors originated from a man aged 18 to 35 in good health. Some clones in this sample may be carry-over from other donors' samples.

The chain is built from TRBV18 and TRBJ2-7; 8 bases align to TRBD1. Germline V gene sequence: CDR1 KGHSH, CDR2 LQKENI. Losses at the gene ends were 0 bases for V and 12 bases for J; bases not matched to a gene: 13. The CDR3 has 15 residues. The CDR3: CASSPPQQGAYPLYF. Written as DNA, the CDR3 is TGTGCCAGCTCACCACCCCAGCAGGGGGCGTACCCCCTGTACTTC.

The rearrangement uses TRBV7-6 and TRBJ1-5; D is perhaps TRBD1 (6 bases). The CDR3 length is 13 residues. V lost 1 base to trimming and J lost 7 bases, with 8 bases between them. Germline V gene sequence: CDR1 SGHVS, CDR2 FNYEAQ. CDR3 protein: CASSLEGGQPQHF. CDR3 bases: TGTGCCAGCAGCTTAGAGGGGGGCCAGCCCCAGCATTTT.